These 5 T cell receptor beta chains were all obtained from the same sample, sequenced in a study of shared clonotypes between healthy human individuals. Terminally differentiated effector memory CD45RA+ cells were excluded from the naive CD8 cells, which were CD45RO-negative and positively selected for CCR7. Sequencing was performed with immunoSEQ multiplex PCR; in TCRdb, only in-frame clones are kept and a portion is missing. The repertoire holds over 750,000 clones, around 96% seen once, with less than 0.3% in the top ten. Sequenced: naive CD8+ T cells sorted from blood. These receptors were taken from a man aged 25-45 years in good health.

This chain links TRBV7-9 with TRBJ2-7, with D uncertain. The CDR3 sequence is 18 residues long. CDR1 and CDR2 (germline): SEHNR, FQNEAQ (reference sequence). The V end lost 3 bases, the J end lost 3 bases, and 24 bases lay between the germline ends. The CDR3, as DNA: TGTGCCAGCAGCTTGAGACCTAACGCCCCCCCGCTTTACTACGAGCAGTACTTC. Translating gives CASSLRPNAPPLYYEQYF.

The chain is built from TRBV4-1 and TRBJ2-7, with D unresolved. Trimming pared 3 bases from V and 2 bases from J, leaving 8 bases between. The CDR3 extends over 13 amino acids. Germline V gives CDR1 MGHRA, CDR2 YSYEKL. CDR3 loop: CASSHERAYEQYF. The CDR3 region has the DNA TGCGCCAGCAGCCACGAACGTGCCTACGAGCAGTACTTC.

This clone was counted once. The genes are TRBV27 and TRBJ1-1; D gene uncertain. Per the germline V gene, CDR1 is MNHEY and CDR2 is SMNVEV (reference sequence). The CDR3 has 11 residues. V lost 8 bases, J lost 8 bases, and 12 bases lay in between. The DNA of the CDR3 is TGTGCCAGCCGATCGGGGTTCGAAGCTTTCTTT. This gives the protein CASRSGFEAFF.

The V call is TRBV13, the J call TRBJ2-7; 11 bases agree with TRBD2. This CDR3 is built from 13 residues. V lost 5 bases to trimming and J lost 6 bases; unmatched junction nucleotides: 3. Looked up from germline, CDR1 is PRHDT and CDR2 is FYEKMQ (reference sequence). CDR3 nucleotide sequence: TGTGCCAGCAGCAGAGGGACTAGCGGCGAGCAGTACTTC. Translating gives CASSRGTSGEQYF.

V and J are TRBV30 and TRBJ2-7; no definite D call. CDR1 GTSNPN and CDR2 SVGIG come from the germline V gene (reference sequence). V lost 8 bases, J lost 0 bases, and 23 bases lay in between. There are 16 residues in the CDR3. CDR3 amino acids: CAHRPVPIEGSYEQYF. The CDR3 bases are TGTGCCCACCGCCCGGTTCCCATCGAAGGCTCCTACGAGCAGTACTTC.